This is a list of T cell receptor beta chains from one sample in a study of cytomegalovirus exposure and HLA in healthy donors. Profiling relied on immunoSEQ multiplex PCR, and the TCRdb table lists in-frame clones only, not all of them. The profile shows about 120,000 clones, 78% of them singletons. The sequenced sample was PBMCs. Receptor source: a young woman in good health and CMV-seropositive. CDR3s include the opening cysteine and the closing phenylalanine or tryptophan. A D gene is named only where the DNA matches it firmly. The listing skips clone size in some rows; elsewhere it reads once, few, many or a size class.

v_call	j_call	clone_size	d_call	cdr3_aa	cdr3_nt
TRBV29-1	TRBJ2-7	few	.	CSVGIQGDEQYF	TGCAGCGTTGGGATACAGGGTGACGAGCAGTACTTC
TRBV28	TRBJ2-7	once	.	CASSLVRDEQYF	TGTGCCAGCAGTTTGGTGAGGGACGAGCAGTACTTC
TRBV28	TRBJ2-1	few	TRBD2	CASSSSASGVYNEQFF	TGTGCCAGCAGTTCGTCAGCTAGCGGGGTTTACAATGAGCAGTTCTTC
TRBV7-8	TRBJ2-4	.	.	CASTLSRRLAGAINIQYF	TGTGCCAGCACCCTGTCCCGACGGCTGGCGGGGGCTATAAACATTCAGTACTTC
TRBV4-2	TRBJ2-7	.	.	CASSQGSPTGEQYF	TGTGCCAGCAGCCAAGGAAGCCCTACGGGGGAGCAGTACTTC
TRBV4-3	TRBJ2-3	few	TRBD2	CASSQAYPSGPSTDTQYF	TGCGCCAGCAGCCAAGCGTATCCTAGCGGTCCTAGCACAGATACGCAGTATTTT
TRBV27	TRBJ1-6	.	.	CASSSGTLGPSSPLHF	TGTGCCAGCAGTTCCGGGACATTAGGGCCTTCTTCACCCCTCCACTTT
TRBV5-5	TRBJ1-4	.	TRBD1	CASSFRGRDEKLFF	TGTGCCAGCAGCTTCAGGGGGCGGGATGAAAAACTGTTTTTT
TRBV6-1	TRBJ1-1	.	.	CASSELGGTEAFF	TGTGCCAGCAGTGAACTAGGGGGCACTGAAGCTTTCTTT
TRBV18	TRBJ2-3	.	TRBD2	CASSPQAGGHTDTQYF	TGTGCCAGCTCACCACAAGCGGGGGGCCACACAGATACGCAGTATTTT
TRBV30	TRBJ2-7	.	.	CAWSVSAYEQYF	TGTGCCTGGAGTGTGTCTGCCTACGAGCAGTACTTC
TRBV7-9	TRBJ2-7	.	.	CASSDDTPQQYF	TGTGCCAGCAGCGATGACACACCACAGCAGTACTTC
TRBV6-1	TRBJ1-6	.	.	CASSEWRSSYNSPLHF	TGTGCCAGCAGTGAATGGAGGAGCTCCTATAATTCACCCCTCCACTTT
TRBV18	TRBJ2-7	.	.	CASSRAPSRTYEQYF	TGTGCCAGCTCACGAGCCCCTTCCAGGACCTACGAGCAGTACTTC
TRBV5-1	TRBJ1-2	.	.	CASSLEGAGNRGGYTF	TGCGCCAGCAGCTTGGAGGGTGCGGGGAACCGGGGTGGCTACACCTTC
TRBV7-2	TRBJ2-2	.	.	CASSSRLNTGELFF	TGTGCCAGCAGCTCACGACTTAACACCGGGGAGCTGTTTTTT
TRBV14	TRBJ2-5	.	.	CASSQEEMQGPPGWETQYF	TGTGCCAGCAGCCAAGAGGAGATGCAGGGTCCGCCAGGTTGGGAGACCCAGTACTTC
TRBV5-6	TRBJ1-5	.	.	CASSFSSRGDQPQHF	TGTGCCAGCAGCTTTAGTTCTCGCGGGGATCAGCCCCAGCATTTT